Below are 9 T cell receptor beta chains sequenced from a single sample in a study of CD4 and CD8 cells across lung adenocarcinoma regions. TCRdb redid the calling of the PCR reads with MiXCR, one entry per CDR3 protein. The sample has roughly 8,400 distinct CDR3 sequences, 45% to 50% seen once. Sequenced material: CD8+ T cells from the center of a lung tumor. The receptors were gathered from a male donor with lung adenocarcinoma. The CD4 and CD8 labels of this study may be unreliable.

This clonotype has only a few counts. J is TRBJ2-7 and V is TRBV6-1; 10 bases line up with TRBD2. This CDR3 spans 21 amino acids. The junction had 20 bases not matched to a gene; V was cut back by 2 bases and J by 1 base. The V gene's germline CDR1 is MNHNS and CDR2 SASEGT. The CDR3 coding sequence is TGTGCCAGCAGTGAATCGTCTGGGGGCAGGGGACTTAGCGGGGGGTCCTACGAGCAGTACTTC. Translation: CASSESSGGRGLSGGSYEQYF.

The V gene is TRBV6-4, the J gene TRBJ2-3; D not certain. The DNA matches TRBJ2-7 better at its end, which makes the J call doubtful. The germline CDR1 and CDR2 sequences are MRHNA and SNTAGT. CDR3 size: 13 residues. CDR3 sequence reads: CASSLRATDMQYF. CDR3 nucleotides: TGTGCCAGCAGTCTCCGGGCCACAGATATGCAGTACTTC.

This chain connects TRBV6-4 to TRBJ2-5; D not certain. The CDR3 sequence is 13 residues long. Germline loops: CDR1 MRHNA, CDR2 SNTAGT. The germline V and J ends were trimmed by 2 bases and 4 bases, with 8 bases remaining between them. The CDR3 sequence: CASSDRVTETQYF. The CDR3 region has the DNA TGTGCCAGCAGTGACCGGGTCACAGAGACCCAGTACTTC.

J is TRBJ1-2 and V is TRBV27, with TRBD1 matching over 9 bases. Germline V gives CDR1 MNHEY, CDR2 SMNVEV (reference sequence). J gave up 4 bases and V 5 bases, and 8 bases lay outside the gene matches. The CDR3 has 15 residues. CDR3 DNA: TGTGCCAGCAGTCCTGGGACAGGGATTGGCTATGGCTACACCTTC. Its translation: CASSPGTGIGYGYTF.

In its sample, this clonotype was seen a few times. The V and J genes are TRBV24-1 and TRBJ2-5, with TRBD2 matching 11 bases. The V gene's germline CDR1 is KGHDR and CDR2 SFDVKD. Losses at the gene ends were 4 bases for V and 5 bases for J; bases not matched to a gene: 11. The CDR3 length is 17 residues. CDR3 region: CATSDPLSGGARETQYF. The CDR3 DNA is TGTGCCACCAGTGACCCGCTTAGCGGGGGGGCCCGGGAGACCCAGTACTTC.

In its sample, this clonotype was seen many times. The chain recombines TRBV7-8 with TRBJ2-1, with 8 nucleotides matching TRBD1. The J call is uncertain, as TRBJ2-5 better fits the DNA end. Per germline, CDR1 SGHVS and CDR2 FQNEAQ. The CDR3 runs to 16 residues. The CDR3 protein is CASSPSLGQGRETQYF. The DNA of the CDR3 is TGTGCCAGCAGCCCCAGCCTAGGACAGGGCAGGGAGACCCAGTACTTC.

As regards this clonotype: At one end, the junction sequence differs from germline, possibly due to a read error. This chain joins TRBV6-1 and TRBJ2-1; D may be TRBD2 (6 bases). With the DNA end fitting TRBJ2-5 better, the J assignment may be wrong. In germline, CDR1 is MNHNS, CDR2 SASEGT. This CDR3 is 14 amino acids long. CDR3: CARRGVLDQDTQYF. CDR3 nucleotide sequence: TGTGCGAGGCGCGGGGTCCTAGACCAAGACACCCAGTACTTC.

The chain combines TRBV6-5 with TRBJ2-1, with 12 bases aligning to TRBD2. Germline trimming cut 4 bases from V and 9 bases from J; bases unmatched to any gene: 16. CDR3 length: 18 amino acids. Germline V lookup: CDR1 MNHEY, CDR2 SVGAGI. This chain's CDR3 is CASSLGLAGGPNTGEQFF. As DNA, the CDR3 is TGTGCCAGCAGTTTAGGGCTAGCGGGAGGGCCGAACACAGGTGAGCAGTTCTTC.

In the case of this clonotype: A much larger clonotype is one base distant, so this may be a read error. The J gene is TRBJ2-1, the V gene TRBV11-3; D assignment may be TRBD1 or TRBD2 (5 bases each). CDR1 SGHNT and CDR2 YENEEA come from the germline V gene. Trimming cost V 2 bases and J 13 bases, with 15 bases left between them. The CDR3 totals 13 residues. The CDR3 loop reads CASSLNTEGTQFF. In DNA, the CDR3 is TGTGCCAGCAGCTTAAACACTGAAGGGACCCAGTTCTTC.